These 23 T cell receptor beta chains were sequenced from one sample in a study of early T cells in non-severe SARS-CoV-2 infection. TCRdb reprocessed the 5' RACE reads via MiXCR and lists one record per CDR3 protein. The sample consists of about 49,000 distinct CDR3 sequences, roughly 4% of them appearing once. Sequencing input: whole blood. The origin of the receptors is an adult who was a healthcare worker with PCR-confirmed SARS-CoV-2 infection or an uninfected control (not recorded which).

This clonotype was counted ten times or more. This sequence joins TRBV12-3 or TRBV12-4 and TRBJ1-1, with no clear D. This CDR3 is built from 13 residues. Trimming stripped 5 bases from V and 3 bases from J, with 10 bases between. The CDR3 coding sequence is TGTGCCAGCAGTCCTGAGTTGGACACTGAAGCTTTCTTT. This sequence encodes CASSPELDTEAFF.

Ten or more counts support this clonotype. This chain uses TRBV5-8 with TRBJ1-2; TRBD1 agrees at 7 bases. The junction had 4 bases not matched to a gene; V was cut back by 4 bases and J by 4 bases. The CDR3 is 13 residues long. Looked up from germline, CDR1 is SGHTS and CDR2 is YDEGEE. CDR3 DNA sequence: TGTGCCAGCAGCCTCTGGACAGGCTATGGCTACACCTTC. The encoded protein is CASSLWTGYGYTF.

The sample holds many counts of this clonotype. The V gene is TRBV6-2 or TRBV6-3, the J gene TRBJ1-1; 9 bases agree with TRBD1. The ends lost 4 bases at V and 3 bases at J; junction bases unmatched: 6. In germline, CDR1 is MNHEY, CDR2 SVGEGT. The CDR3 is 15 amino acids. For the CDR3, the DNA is TGTGCCAGCAGTTCGGACAGGGGACTCGACACTGAAGCTTTCTTT. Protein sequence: CASSSDRGLDTEAFF.

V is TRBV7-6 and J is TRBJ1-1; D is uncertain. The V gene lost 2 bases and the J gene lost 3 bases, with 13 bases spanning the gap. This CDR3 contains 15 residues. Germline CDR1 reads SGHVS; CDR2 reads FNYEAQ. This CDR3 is CASSLNFLRDTEAFF. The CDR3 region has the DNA TGTGCCAGCAGCTTAAACTTCTTGCGGGACACTGAAGCTTTCTTT.

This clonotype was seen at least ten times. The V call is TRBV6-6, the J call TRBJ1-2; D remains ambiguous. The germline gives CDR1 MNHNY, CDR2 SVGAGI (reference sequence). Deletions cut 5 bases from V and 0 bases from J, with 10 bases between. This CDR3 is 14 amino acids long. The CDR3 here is CASSRTPTNYGYTF. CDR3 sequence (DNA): TGTGCCAGCAGTCGGACCCCCACTAACTATGGCTACACCTTC.

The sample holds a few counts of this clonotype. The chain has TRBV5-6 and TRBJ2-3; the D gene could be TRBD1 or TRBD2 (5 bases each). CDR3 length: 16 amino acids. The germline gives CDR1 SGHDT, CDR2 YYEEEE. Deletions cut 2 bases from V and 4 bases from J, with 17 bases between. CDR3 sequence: CASSFLGDPAPDTQYF. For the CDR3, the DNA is TGTGCCAGCAGCTTCCTTGGGGACCCGGCCCCAGATACGCAGTATTTT.

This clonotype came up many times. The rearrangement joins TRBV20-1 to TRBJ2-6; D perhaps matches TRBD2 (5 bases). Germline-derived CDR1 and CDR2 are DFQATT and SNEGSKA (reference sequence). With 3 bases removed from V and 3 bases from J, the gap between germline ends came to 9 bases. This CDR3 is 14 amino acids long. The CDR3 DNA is TGCAGTGCTAGGAGGGAGAGTGGGGCCAACGTCCTGACTTTC. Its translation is CSARRESGANVLTF.

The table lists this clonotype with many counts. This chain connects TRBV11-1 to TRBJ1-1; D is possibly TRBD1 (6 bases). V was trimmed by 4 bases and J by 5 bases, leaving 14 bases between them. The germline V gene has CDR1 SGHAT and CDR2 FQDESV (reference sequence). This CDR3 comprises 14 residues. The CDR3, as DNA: TGTGCCAGCAGCTGGAGGCAGGGGTTGACTGAAGCTTTCTTT. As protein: CASSWRQGLTEAFF.

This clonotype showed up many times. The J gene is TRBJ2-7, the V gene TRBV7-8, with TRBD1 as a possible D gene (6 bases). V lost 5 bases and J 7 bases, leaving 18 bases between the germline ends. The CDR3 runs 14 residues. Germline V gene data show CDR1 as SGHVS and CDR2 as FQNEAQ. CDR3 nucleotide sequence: TGTGCCAGCAGCCCTCATCAGGGGTACGAGGAGCAGTACTTC. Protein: CASSPHQGYEEQYF.

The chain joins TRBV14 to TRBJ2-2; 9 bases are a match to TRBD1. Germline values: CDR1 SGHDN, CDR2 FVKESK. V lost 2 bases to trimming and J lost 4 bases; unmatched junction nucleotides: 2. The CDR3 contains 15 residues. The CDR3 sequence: CASSQRTGVTGELFF. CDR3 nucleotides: TGTGCCAGCAGCCAACGGACAGGGGTCACCGGGGAGCTGTTTTTT.

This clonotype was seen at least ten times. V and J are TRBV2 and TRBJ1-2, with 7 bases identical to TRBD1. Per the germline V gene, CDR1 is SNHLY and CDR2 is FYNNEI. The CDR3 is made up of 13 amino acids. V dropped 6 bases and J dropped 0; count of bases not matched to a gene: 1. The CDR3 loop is CASSQGANYGYTF. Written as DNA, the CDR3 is TGTGCCAGCAGCCAGGGGGCTAACTATGGCTACACCTTC.

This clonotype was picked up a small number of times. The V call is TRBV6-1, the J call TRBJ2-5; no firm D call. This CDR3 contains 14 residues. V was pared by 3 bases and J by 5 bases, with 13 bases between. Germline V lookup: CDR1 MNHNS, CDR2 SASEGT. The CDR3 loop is CASSDEVLGETQYF. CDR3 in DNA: TGTGCCAGCAGTGACGAGGTTCTGGGGGAGACCCAGTACTTC.

The CDR3: CASSAGTASQETQYF. The DNA of the CDR3 is TGTGCCAGCAGCGCCGGGACAGCCTCTCAAGAGACCCAGTACTTC. The chain recombines TRBV7-2 with TRBJ2-5; 7 bases line up with TRBD1. Germline CDR1 is SGHTA and CDR2 is FQGNSA. The CDR3 length is 15 residues. J gave up 2 bases and V 5 bases, and 8 bases lay outside the gene matches.

CDR3 region: CASSTSGSTDTQYF. CDR3 in DNA: TGTGCCAGCAGCACTAGCGGGTCCACAGATACGCAGTATTTT. The chain uses TRBV7-2 and TRBJ2-3, with 9 bases aligning to TRBD2. In germline, CDR1 is SGHTA, CDR2 FQGNSA. The CDR3 loop spans 14 amino acids. The V and J ends lost 5 bases and 2 bases, in that order; junction bases with no gene match: 2.

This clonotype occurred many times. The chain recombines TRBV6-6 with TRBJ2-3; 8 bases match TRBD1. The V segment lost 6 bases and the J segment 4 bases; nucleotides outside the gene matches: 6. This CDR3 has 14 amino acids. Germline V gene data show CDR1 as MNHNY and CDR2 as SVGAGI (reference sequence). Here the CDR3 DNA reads TGTGCCAGCAGAGGACAGGGTTGGGCAGATACGCAGTATTTT. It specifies CASRGQGWADTQYF.

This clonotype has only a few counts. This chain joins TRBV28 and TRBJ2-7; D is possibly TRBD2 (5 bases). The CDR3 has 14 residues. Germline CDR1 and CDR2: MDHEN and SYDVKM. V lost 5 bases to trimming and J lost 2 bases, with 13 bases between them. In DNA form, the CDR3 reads TGTGCCAGCAGTATATTGCCGGGGACCTACGAGCAGTACTTC. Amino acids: CASSILPGTYEQYF.

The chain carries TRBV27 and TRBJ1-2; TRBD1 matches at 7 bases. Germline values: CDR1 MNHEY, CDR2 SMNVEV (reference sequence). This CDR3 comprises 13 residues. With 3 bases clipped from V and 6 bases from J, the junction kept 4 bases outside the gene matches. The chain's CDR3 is CASSFQGGHGYTF. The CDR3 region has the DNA TGTGCCAGCAGTTTCCAGGGGGGCCATGGCTACACCTTC.

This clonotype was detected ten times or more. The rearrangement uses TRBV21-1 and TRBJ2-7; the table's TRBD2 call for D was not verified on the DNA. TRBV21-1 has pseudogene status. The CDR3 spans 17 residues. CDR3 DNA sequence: TGTGCCAGCAGCAAAAGAAGAGCGGAAGAAACAAAGTACGAGCAGTACTTC. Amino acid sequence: CASSKRRAEETKYEQYF.

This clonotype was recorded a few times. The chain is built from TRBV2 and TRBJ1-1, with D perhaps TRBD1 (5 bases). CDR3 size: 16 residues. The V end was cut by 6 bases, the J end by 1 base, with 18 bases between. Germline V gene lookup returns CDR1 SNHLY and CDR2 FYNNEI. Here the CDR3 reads CASREGRTNGNTEAFF. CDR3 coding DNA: TGTGCCAGCAGAGAGGGACGGACCAATGGGAACACTGAAGCTTTCTTT. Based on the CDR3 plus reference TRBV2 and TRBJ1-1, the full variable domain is EPEVTQTPSHQVTQMGQEVILRCVPISNHLYFYWYRQILGQKVEFLVSFYNNEISEKSEIFDDQFSVERPDGSNFTLKIRSTKLEDSAMYFCASREGRTNGNTEAFFGQGTRLTVV.

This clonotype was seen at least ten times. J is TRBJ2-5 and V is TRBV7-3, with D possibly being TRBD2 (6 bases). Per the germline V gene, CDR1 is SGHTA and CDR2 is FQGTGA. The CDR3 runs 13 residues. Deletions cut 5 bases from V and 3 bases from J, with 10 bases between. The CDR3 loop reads CASSPPGEETQYF. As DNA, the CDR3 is TGTGCCAGCAGCCCCCCGGGAGAAGAGACCCAGTACTTC.

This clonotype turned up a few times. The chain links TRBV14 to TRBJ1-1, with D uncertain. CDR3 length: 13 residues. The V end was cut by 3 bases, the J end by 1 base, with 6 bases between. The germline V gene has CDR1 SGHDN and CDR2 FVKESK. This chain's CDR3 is CASSHYQNTEAFF. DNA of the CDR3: TGTGCCAGCAGCCATTACCAGAACACTGAAGCTTTCTTT. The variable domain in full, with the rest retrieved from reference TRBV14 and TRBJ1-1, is EAGVTQFPSHSVIEKGQTVTLRCDPISGHDNLYWYRRVMGKEIKFLLHFVKESKQDESGMPNNRFLAERTGGTYSTLKVQPAELEDSGVYFCASSHYQNTEAFFGQGTRLTVV.

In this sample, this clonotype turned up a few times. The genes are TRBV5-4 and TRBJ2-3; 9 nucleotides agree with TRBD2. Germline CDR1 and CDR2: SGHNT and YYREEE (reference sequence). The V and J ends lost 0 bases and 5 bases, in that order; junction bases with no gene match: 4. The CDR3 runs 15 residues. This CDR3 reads CASSLDAAGGDTQYF. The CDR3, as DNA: TGTGCCAGCAGCTTGGATGCAGCGGGAGGAGATACGCAGTATTTT.

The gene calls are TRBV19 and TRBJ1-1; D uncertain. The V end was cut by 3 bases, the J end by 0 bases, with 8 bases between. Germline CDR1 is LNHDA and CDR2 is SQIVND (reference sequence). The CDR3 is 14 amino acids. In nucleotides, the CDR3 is TGTGCCAGTAGTATCTCAGCAGTGAACACTGAAGCTTTCTTT. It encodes CASSISAVNTEAFF.